This TCR beta chain was obtained from a study of CD8+ T cells in alopecia areata. The study's findings and limits: An increase in clonality over normal scalp was evident in lesional scalp, especially alopecia totalis/universalis.

Reverse transcribed after extraction, RNA yielded cDNA as the sequencing template. TCRdb keeps only in-frame clones here, not all; method: immunoSEQ multiplex PCR. The sample includes about 56,000 clones, 96% of them seen just once. This CDR3 is built from 16 residues. The V and J ends lost 3 bases and 6 bases respectively, with 18 bases between them. CDR1 is LNHDA, CDR2 SQIVND, per germline (reference sequence). With respect to this clone: What it binds is not known.

The source is a human donor with alopecia areata. Sequenced material: CD8+ T cells sorted from blood, taken at week 0. The chain joins TRBV19 to TRBJ2-1; D is possibly TRBD1 or TRBD2 (7 bases each). CDR3 DNA: TGTGCCAGTAGTATTCCGGGCAGGGGGGGAACCAATGAGCAGTTCTTC. Translating gives CASSIPGRGGTNEQFF.